This TCR beta chain stems from a study of cytomegalovirus exposure and HLA in healthy donors. Study findings and constraints: There were some public TCRs occurring in many donors, but most TCR sequences were rare. CMV serostatus was the sole immune exposure data available.

In regard to this clone: Its specificity is unknown.

Primers included in the PCR were 60 Vbeta and 13 Jbeta primers. Clones were sequenced by immunoSEQ multiplex PCR, and TCRdb holds only the in-frame ones, with some missing. The sample holds 100,000 to 150,000 clones; 83% are singletons and the top ten take more than 3.5%. The sequencing sample was made of PBMCs. The receptor was isolated from a woman in her thirties or forties in good health and CMV-seropositive.

For the CDR3, the DNA is TGTGCCATCAGTACCACGACAGGAACTAATGAAAAACTGTTTTTT. It codes for CAISTTTGTNEKLFF. This chain uses TRBV10-3 with TRBJ1-4; tentative D call: TRBD1 (6 bases). This CDR3 has 15 residues. Trimming took off 5 bases at V and 1 base at J, with 11 bases between the two ends. Germline loops: CDR1 ENHRY, CDR2 SYGVKD.